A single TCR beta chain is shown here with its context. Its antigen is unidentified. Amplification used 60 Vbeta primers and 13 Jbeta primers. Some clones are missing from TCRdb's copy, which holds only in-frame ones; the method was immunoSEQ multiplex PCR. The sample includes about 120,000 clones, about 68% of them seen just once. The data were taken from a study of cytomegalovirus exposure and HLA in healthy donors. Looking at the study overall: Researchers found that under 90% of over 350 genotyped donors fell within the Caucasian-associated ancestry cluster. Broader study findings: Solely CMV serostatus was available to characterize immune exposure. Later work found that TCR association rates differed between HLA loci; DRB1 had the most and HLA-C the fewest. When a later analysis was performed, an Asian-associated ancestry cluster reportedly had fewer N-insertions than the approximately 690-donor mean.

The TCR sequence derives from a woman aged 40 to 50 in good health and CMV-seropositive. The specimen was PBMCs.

The CDR3 spells CASSTGTGGVAEQYF. CDR3 sequence (DNA): TGTGCCAGCAGTACCGGGACAGGGGGTGTTGCGGAGCAGTACTTC. The rearrangement joins TRBV7-9 to TRBJ2-7, with 11 bases fitting TRBD1. From germline, CDR1 is SEHNR and CDR2 FQNEAQ (reference sequence). J was trimmed by 7 bases and V by 6 bases; bases with no gene match: 11. This CDR3 region has 15 residues.